This TCR beta chain was recovered during a study of T cell responses to AZD1222 COVID-19 vaccine. General study findings and limits: Vaccine-related CD4 TCRs covered spike, predominating at 160-218 and 743-854. All repertoire sampling was performed exclusively after the peak T cell response.

Germline assignment: CDR1 SGHRS and CDR2 YFSETQ. The V end lost 7 bases, the J end lost 0 bases, and 14 bases lay between the germline ends. The CDR3 sequence is 15 residues long. Clones were sequenced by immunoSEQ multiplex PCR, and TCRdb holds only the in-frame ones, with some missing. The table records some 130,000 clones, approximately 85% of them present only once. To note about this clone: No antigen is known for it.

The chain employs TRBV5-1 and TRBJ1-3; TRBD1 might be the D (6 bases). The starting material was peripheral blood, obtained 28 days after the second dose of the MenACWY control vaccine. The TCR sequence derives from an adult who received the MenACWY meningococcal vaccine as a control. The CDR3 region has the DNA TGCGCCAGCCGCCCTCAGGGGCTCTCTGGAAACACCATATATTTT. This gives the protein CASRPQGLSGNTIYF.